One sample yielded the 22 T cell receptor beta chains listed below, sequenced in a study of response to subunit inactivated influenza vaccine. TCRdb processed the RT-PCR reads anew with MiXCR; each CDR3 protein has one entry. The profile shows 500,000 to 650,000 distinct CDR3 sequences, around 8% of them singletons. This sample comprised PBMCs from blood, obtained about 24 months after vaccination. These receptors originate from a man aged 50 to 69 who received an inactivated influenza vaccine.

The chain recombines TRBV6-1 with TRBJ1-5, with TRBD1 as a possible D gene (5 bases). Germline CDR1 reads MNHNS; CDR2 reads SASEGT. Trimming removed 6 bases at V and 3 bases at J, with 15 bases between. The length of the CDR3 is 15 residues. The CDR3 DNA follows: TGTGCCAGCAGCTTCGGACAACTTAACAATCAGCCCCAGCATTTT. It is translated as CASSFGQLNNQPQHF.

This clonotype has more than one count but fewer than ten. J is TRBJ2-7 and V is TRBV27; tentatively, D is TRBD1 (5 bases). The CDR3 contains 15 residues. The germline V gene encodes CDR1 MNHEY and CDR2 SMNVEV (reference sequence). The germline V and J ends were trimmed by 8 bases and 1 base, with 18 bases remaining between them. In DNA form, the CDR3 reads TGTGCCAGCGGCCTAACATGGGGCCCTTCCTACGAGCAGTACTTC. Amino acids: CASGLTWGPSYEQYF.

The chain joins TRBV5-5 to TRBJ1-2, with a weak D call TRBD1 (5 bases). V dropped 0 bases and J dropped 1 base, with 16 bases sitting between them. Germline-derived CDR1 and CDR2 are SGHKS and YYEKEE (reference sequence). CDR3 length equals 17 residues. The CDR3 DNA is TGTGCCAGCAGCTTGGGTGTATTTGGGACGGGTAACTATGGCTACACCTTC. Amino acid sequence: CASSLGVFGTGNYGYTF.

Only a few counts were recorded for this clonotype. The V call is TRBV4-3, the J call TRBJ2-3; D may correspond to TRBD1 or TRBD2 (6 bases each). V was trimmed by 0 bases and J by 3 bases, leaving 16 bases between them. This CDR3 has 17 residues. Looked up from germline, CDR1 is LGHNA and CDR2 is YSLEER. Here the CDR3 DNA reads TGCGCCAGCAGCCAAGATTCAAGGGGGGTTCGGACAGATACGCAGTATTTT. Its translation is CASSQDSRGVRTDTQYF.

J is TRBJ2-5 and V is TRBV6-2 or TRBV6-3, with 8 bases fitting TRBD2. Germline CDR1 is MNHEY and CDR2 is SVGEGT. This CDR3 is built from 18 residues. The V and J ends lost 0 bases and 3 bases, in that order; junction bases with no gene match: 12. The CDR3 DNA sequence: TGTGCCAGCAGTTACTCCCCCACCGGGACTAGGAATAAAGAGACCCAGTACTTC. Translating gives CASSYSPTGTRNKETQYF.

This clonotype was detected a few times. The chain joins TRBV28 to TRBJ2-3, with 8 bases aligning to TRBD2. CDR1 is MDHEN and CDR2 is SYDVKM in the germline V gene. CDR3 length: 15 residues. V lost 4 bases and J lost 2; bases outside the gene matches: 5. This chain's CDR3 is CASSSLTSATDTQYF. For the CDR3, the DNA is TGTGCCAGCAGTTCCCTGACTAGCGCCACAGATACGCAGTATTTT.

This clonotype was seen at least ten times. The chain employs TRBV2 and TRBJ1-4, with D perhaps TRBD1 (6 bases). The CDR3 contains 15 residues. Deletions cut 0 bases from V and 8 bases from J, with 13 bases between. Germline V lookup: CDR1 SNHLY, CDR2 FYNNEI. In DNA form, the CDR3 reads TGTGCCAGCAGTGAAGCGCTGGGGGGCCGGGAAAAACTGTTTTTT. Encoded protein: CASSEALGGREKLFF.

This clonotype was detected a few times. The V gene is TRBV4-3, the J gene TRBJ2-1, with a weak D call TRBD2 (5 bases). Germline V gene data show CDR1 as LGHNA and CDR2 as YSLEER. V shed 0 bases and J shed 4 bases, with 10 bases lying between them. The CDR3 is 15 residues long. The CDR3 reads CASSQDRRKYNEQFF. In DNA, the CDR3 is TGCGCCAGCAGCCAAGACAGGAGGAAATACAATGAGCAGTTCTTC.

CDR3 sequence (DNA): TGTGCCAGCAGCTTAGACGGGCACAGGGGGCGGGGGACTGAAGCTTTCTTT. This encodes CASSLDGHRGRGTEAFF. The rearrangement uses TRBV7-9 and TRBJ1-1; 9 bases line up with TRBD1. Germline assignment: CDR1 SEHNR and CDR2 FQNEAQ (reference sequence). The V gene end was trimmed by 1 base and the J gene end by 5 bases; junction bases not matched to a gene: 11. The CDR3 spans 17 residues.

This clonotype was counted ten times or more. The chain combines TRBV9 with TRBJ2-3; D gene unclear. The CDR3 runs to 13 residues. The V end was cut by 4 bases, the J end by 2 bases, with 8 bases between. The germline V gene encodes CDR1 SGDLS and CDR2 YYNGEE. The CDR3 spells CASSPPNTDTQYF. The CDR3 DNA reads as TGTGCCAGCAGCCCCCCTAACACAGATACGCAGTATTTT. Together with reference TRBV9 and TRBJ2-3, the CDR3 gives the full variable domain: DSGVTQTPKHLITATGQRVTLRCSPRSGDLSVYWYQQSLDQGLQFLIQYYNGEERAKGNILERFSAQQFPDLHSELNLSSLELGDSALYFCASSPPNTDTQYFGPGTRLTVL.

In this sample, this clonotype turned up many times. The chain recombines TRBV20-1 with TRBJ2-7; TRBD1 matches at 7 bases. Germline values: CDR1 DFQATT, CDR2 SNEGSKA (reference sequence). This CDR3 spans 13 amino acids. Trimming took 6 bases from V and 0 from J; bases not matched to a gene: 5. Here the CDR3 reads CSAADRRSYEQYF. In DNA form, the CDR3 reads TGCAGTGCAGCGGACAGGCGCTCCTACGAGCAGTACTTC.

In its sample, this clonotype was seen many times. The CDR3 coding sequence is TGTGCCAGCACCACCGAAGGACACGGGACCTACACCGGGGAGCTGTTTTTT. Protein: CASTTEGHGTYTGELFF. The V and J genes are TRBV5-5 and TRBJ2-2; D may be TRBD1 or TRBD2 (5 bases each). The CDR3 is 17 residues long. CDR1 and CDR2 from the germline V gene are SGHKS and YYEKEE (reference sequence). The V end was cut by 6 bases, the J end by 3 bases, with 21 bases between.

This clonotype has more than one count but fewer than ten. The chain joins TRBV12-3 or TRBV12-4 to TRBJ2-1, with TRBD1 matching over 7 bases. The CDR3 contains 12 residues. V lost 6 bases to trimming and J lost 10 bases; unmatched junction nucleotides: 6. The CDR3 is CASSRDSLEQFF. The CDR3 coding sequence is TGTGCCAGCAGCCGGGACAGTTTAGAGCAGTTCTTC.

This clonotype was picked up a small number of times. The V call is TRBV20-1, the J call TRBJ2-3, with 11 bases matching TRBD2. The J segment lost 1 base and the V segment lost 6 bases, leaving 6 bases of the junction unmatched. There are 15 residues in the CDR3. Germline loops: CDR1 DFQATT, CDR2 SNEGSKA (reference sequence). CDR3 loop: CSAQKGLAGTDTQYF. The CDR3 nucleotides read TGCAGTGCCCAGAAGGGACTAGCGGGCACAGATACGCAGTATTTT.

This CDR3 reads CAISGGGVKNIQYF. CDR3 DNA: TGTGCCATCAGTGGAGGAGGGGTCAAAAACATTCAGTACTTC. The V gene is TRBV10-3, the J gene TRBJ2-4; D perhaps matches TRBD2 (6 bases). The CDR3 has 14 amino acids. V was cut by 4 bases and J by 3 bases, with 10 bases left in between. Germline V gene data show CDR1 as ENHRY and CDR2 as SYGVKD.

This clonotype was recorded many times. The chain combines TRBV19 with TRBJ2-1, with D uncertain. In germline, CDR1 is LNHDA, CDR2 SQIVND (reference sequence). V gave up 3 bases and J gave up 4 bases, with 7 bases separating them. This CDR3 spans 13 amino acids. The DNA of the CDR3 is TGTGCCAGTAGTATGGACGGATACAATGAGCAGTTCTTC. It codes for CASSMDGYNEQFF.

The J gene is TRBJ1-3, the V gene TRBV28, with 7 bases identical to TRBD1. Trimming took 7 bases from V and 1 from J; bases not matched to a gene: 10. Germline V gene data show CDR1 as MDHEN and CDR2 as SYDVKM. This CDR3 region has 16 residues. CDR3 bases: TGTGCCAGCAAAACCCTCCGGGACAGATCTGGAAACACCATATATTTT. As protein: CASKTLRDRSGNTIYF.

This clonotype has only a few counts. The chain uses TRBV14 and TRBJ2-7; D is ambiguous. Trimming pared 1 base from V and 4 bases from J, leaving 5 bases between. Germline assignment: CDR1 SGHDN and CDR2 FVKESK. This CDR3 is 12 amino acids long. The DNA of the CDR3 is TGTGCCAGCAGCCAAGGGAAGTACGAGCAGTACTTC. It translates to CASSQGKYEQYF.

The rearrangement joins TRBV5-1 to TRBJ2-5, with D tentatively TRBD1 (5 bases). This CDR3 has 16 amino acids. CDR1 and CDR2 (germline): SGHRS, YFSETQ. Trimming stripped 0 bases from V and 5 bases from J, with 17 bases between. Here the CDR3 DNA reads TGCGCCAGCAGCTTGGGGGCGCCAGGGCCGCAGGAGACCCAGTACTTC. It encodes CASSLGAPGPQETQYF.

This clonotype has just a few counts. V usage is TRBV7-6 and J usage is TRBJ2-2, with D possibly called TRBD1 or TRBD2 (5 bases each). Trimming took 5 bases from V and 1 from J, leaving 14 bases between them. CDR1 and CDR2 from the germline V gene are SGHVS and FNYEAQ. This CDR3 region has 16 residues. The chain's CDR3 is CASSHRGARNTGELFF. CDR3 sequence (DNA): TGTGCCAGCAGCCATCGAGGGGCCCGGAACACCGGGGAGCTGTTTTTT. Full variable domain (outside the CDR3, taken from reference TRBV7-6 and TRBJ2-2): GAGVSQSPRYKVTKRGQDVALRCDPISGHVSLYWYRQALGQGPEFLTYFNYEAQQDKSGLPNDRFSAERPEGSISTLTIQRTEQRDSAMYRCASSHRGARNTGELFFGEGSRLTVL.

The genes are TRBV12-3 or TRBV12-4 and TRBJ2-7; no reliable D call. The CDR3 contains 15 residues. V lost 5 bases and J lost 9, with 23 bases in between. The CDR3 DNA is TGTGCCAGCAGTCCGACCACTGCCACCTACGATGGGCAGTACTTC. Its protein product is CASSPTTATYDGQYF.

This clonotype has more than one count but fewer than ten. The chain recombines TRBV7-8 with TRBJ1-5; D gene ambiguous. This CDR3 region has 12 residues. Per germline, CDR1 SGHVS and CDR2 FQNEAQ. The germline V and J ends were trimmed by 2 bases and 6 bases, with 5 bases remaining between them. Written as DNA, the CDR3 is TGTGCCAGCAGCTTAAGTGTTCAGCCCCAGCATTTT. Its protein is CASSLSVQPQHF.